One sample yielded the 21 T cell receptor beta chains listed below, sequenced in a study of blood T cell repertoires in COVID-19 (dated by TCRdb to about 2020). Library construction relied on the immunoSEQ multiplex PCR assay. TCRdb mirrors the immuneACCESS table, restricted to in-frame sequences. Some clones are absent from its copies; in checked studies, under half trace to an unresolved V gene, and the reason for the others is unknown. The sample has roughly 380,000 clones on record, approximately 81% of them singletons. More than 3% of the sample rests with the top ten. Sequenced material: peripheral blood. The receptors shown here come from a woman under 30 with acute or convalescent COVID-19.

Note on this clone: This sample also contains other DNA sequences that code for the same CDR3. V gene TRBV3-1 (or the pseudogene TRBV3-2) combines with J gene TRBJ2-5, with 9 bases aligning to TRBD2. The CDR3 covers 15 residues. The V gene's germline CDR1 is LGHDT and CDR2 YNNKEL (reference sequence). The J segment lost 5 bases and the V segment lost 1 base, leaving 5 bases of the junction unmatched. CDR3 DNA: TGTGCCAGCAGCCAAGGCCTAGCGGGAAGGGAGACCCAGTACTTC. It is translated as CASSQGLAGRETQYF.

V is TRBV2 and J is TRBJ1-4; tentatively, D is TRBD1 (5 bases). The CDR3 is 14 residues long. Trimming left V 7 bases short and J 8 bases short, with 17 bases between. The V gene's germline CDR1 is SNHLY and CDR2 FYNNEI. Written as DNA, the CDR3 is TGTGCCAGCAACTGGGTAGGGACTTCGGAAAAACTGTTTTTT. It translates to CASNWVGTSEKLFF.

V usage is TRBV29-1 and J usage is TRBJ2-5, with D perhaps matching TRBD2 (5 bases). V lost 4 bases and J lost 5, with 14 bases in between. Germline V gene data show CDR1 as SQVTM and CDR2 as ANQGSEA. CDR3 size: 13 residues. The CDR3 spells CSVAGVFVETQYF. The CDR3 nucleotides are TGCAGCGTTGCCGGGGTGTTCGTTGAGACCCAGTACTTC.

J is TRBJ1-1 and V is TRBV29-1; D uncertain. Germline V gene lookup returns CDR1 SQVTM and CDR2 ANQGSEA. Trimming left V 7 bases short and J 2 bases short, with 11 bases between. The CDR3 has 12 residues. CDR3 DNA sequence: TGCAGCGGAACCACAGTAAACACTGAAGCTTTCTTT. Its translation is CSGTTVNTEAFF. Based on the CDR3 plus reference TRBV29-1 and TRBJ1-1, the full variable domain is SAVISQKPSRDICQRGTSLTIQCQVDSQVTMMFWYRQQPGQSLTLIATANQGSEATYESGFVIDKFPISRPNLTFSTLTVSNMSPEDSSIYLCSGTTVNTEAFFGQGTRLTVV.

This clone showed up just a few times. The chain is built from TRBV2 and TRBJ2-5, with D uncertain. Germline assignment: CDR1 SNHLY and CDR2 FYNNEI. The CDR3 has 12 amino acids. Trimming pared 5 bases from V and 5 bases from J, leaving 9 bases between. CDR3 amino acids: CASSRLRETQYF. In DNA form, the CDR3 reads TGTGCCAGCAGTCGCCTCAGGGAGACCCAGTACTTC.

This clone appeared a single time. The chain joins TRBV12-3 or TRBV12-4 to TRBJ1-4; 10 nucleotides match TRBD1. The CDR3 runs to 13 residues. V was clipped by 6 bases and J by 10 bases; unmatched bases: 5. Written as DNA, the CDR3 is TGTGCCAGCAGGGACAGGGGGAGCGGAAAACTGTTTTTT. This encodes CASRDRGSGKLFF.

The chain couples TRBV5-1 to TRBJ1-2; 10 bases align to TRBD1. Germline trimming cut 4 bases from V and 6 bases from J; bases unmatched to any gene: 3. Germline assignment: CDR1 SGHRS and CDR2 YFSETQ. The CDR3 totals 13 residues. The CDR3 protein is CASSTGQGNGYTF. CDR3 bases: TGCGCCAGCAGCACGGGACAGGGGAATGGCTACACCTTC. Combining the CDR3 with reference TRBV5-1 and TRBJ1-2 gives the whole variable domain KAGVTQTPRYLIKTRGQQVTLSCSPISGHRSVSWYQQTPGQGLQFLFEYFSETQRNKGNFPGRFSGRQFSNSRSEMNVSTLELGDSALYLCASSTGQGNGYTFGSGTRLTVV.

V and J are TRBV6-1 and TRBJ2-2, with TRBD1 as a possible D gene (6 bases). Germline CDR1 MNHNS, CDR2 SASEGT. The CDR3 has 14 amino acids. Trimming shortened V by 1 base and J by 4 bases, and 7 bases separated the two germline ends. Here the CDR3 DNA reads TGTGCCAGCAGTGAAGGACAGGTCACCGGGGAGCTGTTTTTT. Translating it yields CASSEGQVTGELFF.

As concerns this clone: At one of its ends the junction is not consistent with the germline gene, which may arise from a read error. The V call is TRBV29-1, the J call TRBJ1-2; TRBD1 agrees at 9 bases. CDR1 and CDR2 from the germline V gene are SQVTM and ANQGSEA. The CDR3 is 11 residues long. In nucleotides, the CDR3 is TGCAGCGCTACGACCCCGGGACAGGGCCCCTTC. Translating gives CSATTPGQGPF.

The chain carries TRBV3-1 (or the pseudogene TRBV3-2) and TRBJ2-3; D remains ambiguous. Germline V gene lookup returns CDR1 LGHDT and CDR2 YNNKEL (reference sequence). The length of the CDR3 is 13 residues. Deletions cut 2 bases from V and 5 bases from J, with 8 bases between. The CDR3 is CASSQNTRDTQYF. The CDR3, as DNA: TGTGCCAGCAGCCAAAATACGAGAGATACGCAGTATTTT.

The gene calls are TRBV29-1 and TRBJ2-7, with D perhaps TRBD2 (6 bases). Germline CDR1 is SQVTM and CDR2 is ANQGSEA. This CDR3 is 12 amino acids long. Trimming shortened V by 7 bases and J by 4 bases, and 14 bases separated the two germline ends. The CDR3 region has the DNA TGCAGCGCCCGACTAGAGCCGTACGAGCAGTACTTC. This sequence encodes CSARLEPYEQYF.

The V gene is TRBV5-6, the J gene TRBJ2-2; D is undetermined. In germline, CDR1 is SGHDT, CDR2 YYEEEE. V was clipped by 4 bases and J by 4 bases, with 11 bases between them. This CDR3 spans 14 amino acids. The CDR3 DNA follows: TGTGCCAGCAGCCCGTTAGAAGCCACCGGGGAGCTGTTTTTT. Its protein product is CASSPLEATGELFF.

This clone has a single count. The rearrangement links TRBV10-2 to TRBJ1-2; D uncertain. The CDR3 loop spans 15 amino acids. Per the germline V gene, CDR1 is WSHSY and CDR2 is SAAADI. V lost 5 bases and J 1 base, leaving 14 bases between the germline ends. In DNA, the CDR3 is TGCGCCAGCAGTTCCCGAGAGGATTATAACTATGGCTACACCTTC. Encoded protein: CASSSREDYNYGYTF.

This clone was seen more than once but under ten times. CDR3 residues: CASSSRTANYGYTF. For the CDR3, the DNA is TGTGCCAGTAGTAGCCGGACAGCTAACTATGGCTACACCTTC. The V gene is TRBV19, the J gene TRBJ1-2, with D perhaps matching TRBD1 (6 bases). Trimming took off 4 bases at V and 0 bases at J, with 9 bases between the two ends. Germline CDR1 LNHDA, CDR2 SQIVND (reference sequence). The length of the CDR3 is 14 residues. Full variable domain (remainder filled in from reference TRBV19 and TRBJ1-2): DGGITQSPKYLFRKEGQNVTLSCEQNLNHDAMYWYRQDPGQGLRLIYYSQIVNDFQKGDIAEGYSVSREKKESFPLTVTSAQKNPTAFYLCASSSRTANYGYTFGSGTRLTVV.

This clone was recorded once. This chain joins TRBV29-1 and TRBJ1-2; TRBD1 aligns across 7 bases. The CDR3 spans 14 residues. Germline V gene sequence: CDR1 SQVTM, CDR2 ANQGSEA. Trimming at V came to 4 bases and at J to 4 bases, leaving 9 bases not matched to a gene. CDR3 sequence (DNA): TGCAGCGTTGTGGGTCTACAGGGGTTCTATGGCTACACCTTC. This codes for CSVVGLQGFYGYTF.

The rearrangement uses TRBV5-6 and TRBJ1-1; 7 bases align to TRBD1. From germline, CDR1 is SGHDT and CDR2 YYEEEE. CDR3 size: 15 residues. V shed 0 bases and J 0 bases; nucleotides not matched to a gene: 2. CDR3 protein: CASSLGDSLNTEAFF. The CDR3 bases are TGTGCCAGCAGCTTGGGGGACAGCTTGAACACTGAAGCTTTCTTT.

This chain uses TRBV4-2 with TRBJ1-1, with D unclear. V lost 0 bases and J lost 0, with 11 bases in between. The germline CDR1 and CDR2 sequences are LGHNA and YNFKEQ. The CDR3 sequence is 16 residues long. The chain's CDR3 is CASSQEVRGLNTEAFF. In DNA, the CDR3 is TGTGCCAGCAGCCAAGAAGTCCGGGGTCTGAACACTGAAGCTTTCTTT.

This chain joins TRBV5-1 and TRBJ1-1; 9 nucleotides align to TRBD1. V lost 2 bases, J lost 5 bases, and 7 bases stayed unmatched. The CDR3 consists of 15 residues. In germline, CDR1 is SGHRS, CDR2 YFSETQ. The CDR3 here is CASSFNRGPETEAFF. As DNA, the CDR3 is TGCGCCAGCAGCTTTAACAGGGGGCCGGAAACTGAAGCTTTCTTT.

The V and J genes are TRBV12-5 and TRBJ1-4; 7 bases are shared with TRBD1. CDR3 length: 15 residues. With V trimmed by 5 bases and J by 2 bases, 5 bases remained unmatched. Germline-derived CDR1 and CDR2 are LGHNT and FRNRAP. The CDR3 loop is CASGRGTVTNEKLFF. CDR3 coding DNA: TGTGCTAGTGGTCGGGGGACAGTTACTAATGAAAAACTGTTTTTT.

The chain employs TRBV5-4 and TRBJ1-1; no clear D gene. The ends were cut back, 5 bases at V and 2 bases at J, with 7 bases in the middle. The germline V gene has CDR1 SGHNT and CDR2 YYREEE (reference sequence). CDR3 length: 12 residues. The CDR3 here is CASSTGNTEAFF. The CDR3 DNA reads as TGTGCCAGCAGTACGGGAAACACTGAAGCTTTCTTT.

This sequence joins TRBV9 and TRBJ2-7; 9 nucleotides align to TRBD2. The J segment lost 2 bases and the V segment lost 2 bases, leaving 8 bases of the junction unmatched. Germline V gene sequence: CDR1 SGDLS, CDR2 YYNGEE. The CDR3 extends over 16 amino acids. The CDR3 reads CASSVEDLAGTYEQYF. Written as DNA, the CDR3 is TGTGCCAGCAGCGTTGAGGACCTAGCGGGAACCTACGAGCAGTACTTC.